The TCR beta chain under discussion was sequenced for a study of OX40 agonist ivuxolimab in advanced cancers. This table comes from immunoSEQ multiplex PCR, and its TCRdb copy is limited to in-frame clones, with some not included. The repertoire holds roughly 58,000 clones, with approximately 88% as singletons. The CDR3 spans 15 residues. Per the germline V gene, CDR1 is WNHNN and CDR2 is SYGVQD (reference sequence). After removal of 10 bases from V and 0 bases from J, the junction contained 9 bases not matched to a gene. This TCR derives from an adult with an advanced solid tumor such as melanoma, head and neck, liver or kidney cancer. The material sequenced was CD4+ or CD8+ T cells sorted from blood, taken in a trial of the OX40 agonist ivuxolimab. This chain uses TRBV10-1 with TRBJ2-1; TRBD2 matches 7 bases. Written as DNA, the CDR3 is TGCGCCACCGAACCCGGGGGGAGCTCCTACAATGAGCAGTTCTTC. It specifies CATEPGGSSYNEQFF.